The rows below give T cell receptor beta chains drawn from one sample of a study of cytomegalovirus exposure and HLA in healthy donors. Produced via immunoSEQ multiplex PCR; TCRdb's table is partial and in-frame only. The table includes 150,000 to 200,000 clones, roughly 80% detected once. Source material: PBMCs. The source of these receptors is a male donor in good health and CMV-seronegative. Each CDR3 is given with its conserved first and last residue. Each record gives: clone size, J gene, D gene, V gene, CDR3 protein, CDR3 DNA. A D gene is named only where the DNA matches it firmly. Clone size, where shown, is once, few, many, or a class for clones that have expanded.

size: few; J: TRBJ1-2; D: .; V: TRBV27; CDR3: CASSLGSGNGYTF; DNA: TGTGCCAGCAGTTTAGGATCAGGGAATGGCTACACCTTC
size: .; J: TRBJ2-7; D: .; V: TRBV19; CDR3: CASSMVTASYEQYF; DNA: TGTGCCAGTAGTATGGTAACAGCCTCCTACGAGCAGTACTTC
size: .; J: TRBJ2-2; D: TRBD2; V: TRBV4-1; CDR3: CASRKTITSGRSRELFF; DNA: TGCGCCAGCAGAAAGACAATTACTAGCGGGAGGTCCAGGGAGCTGTTTTTT
size: .; J: TRBJ1-1; D: .; V: TRBV5-1; CDR3: CASSPQPSNTEAFF; DNA: TGCGCCAGCAGCCCACAGCCATCGAACACTGAAGCTTTCTTT
size: .; J: TRBJ1-2; D: TRBD1; V: TRBV2; CDR3: CASRGQGHGYTF; DNA: TGTGCCAGCAGGGGACAGGGACATGGCTACACCTTC
size: once; J: TRBJ2-2; D: TRBD1; V: TRBV5-1; CDR3: CASSLFAGGATGELFF; DNA: TGCGCCAGCAGCTTGTTTGCAGGGGGCGCCACCGGGGAGCTGTTTTTT
size: .; J: TRBJ2-7; D: TRBD2; V: TRBV6-1; CDR3: CASSEGLAGAYEQYF; DNA: TGTGCCAGCAGCGAAGGACTAGCGGGAGCGTACGAGCAGTACTTC
size: .; J: TRBJ1-2; D: TRBD1; V: TRBV28; CDR3: CASSYDREKGYTF; DNA: TGTGCCAGCAGTTATGACAGGGAGAAGGGCTACACCTTC
size: .; J: TRBJ1-1; D: TRBD1; V: TRBV29-1; CDR3: CSVEQGAGNTEAFF; DNA: TGCAGCGTTGAACAGGGGGCGGGGAACACTGAAGCTTTCTTT
size: .; J: TRBJ2-3; D: TRBD2; V: TRBV7-9; CDR3: CASSPPSGVRVNTQYF; DNA: TGTGCCAGCAGCCCCCCTAGCGGGGTGAGAGTAAATACGCAGTATTTT
size: .; J: TRBJ1-5; D: TRBD1; V: TRBV15; CDR3: CATSSGQGAGGQPQHF; DNA: TGTGCCACCAGCAGCGGGCAGGGGGCGGGCGGTCAGCCCCAGCATTTT
size: .; J: TRBJ2-3; D: TRBD1; V: TRBV28; CDR3: CASGYPGTAKDTQYF; DNA: TGTGCCAGCGGATATCCCGGGACAGCAAAAGATACGCAGTATTTT
size: .; J: TRBJ2-5; D: .; V: TRBV4-3; CDR3: CASSQLQGEGTQYF; DNA: TGCGCCAGCAGCCAATTACAGGGAGAGGGGACCCAGTACTTC
size: .; J: TRBJ2-7; D: TRBD1; V: TRBV19; CDR3: CASSIAGTANYEQYF; DNA: TGTGCCAGTAGTATAGCCGGGACAGCTAACTACGAGCAGTACTTC
size: .; J: TRBJ2-3; D: TRBD2; V: TRBV4-1; CDR3: CASSPRGTGEGWGQYF; DNA: TGCGCCAGCAGCCCGCGTGGGACGGGGGAGGGTTGGGGGCAGTATTTT
size: .; J: TRBJ1-2; D: .; V: TRBV5-1; CDR3: CASNQDSANYGYTF; DNA: TGCGCCAGCAACCAAGACAGCGCTAACTATGGCTACACCTTC
size: .; J: TRBJ2-2; D: TRBD1; V: TRBV19; CDR3: CASSQTGQGSNTGELFF; DNA: TGTGCCAGTAGTCAAACGGGACAGGGATCGAACACCGGGGAGCTGTTTTTT
size: .; J: TRBJ1-6; D: .; V: TRBV10-3; CDR3: CAISEEGWRNSPLHF; DNA: TGTGCCATCAGTGAGGAGGGATGGAGAAATTCACCCCTCCACTTT
size: once; J: TRBJ2-3; D: TRBD2; V: TRBV29-1; CDR3: CSVEGLGGRTDTQYF; DNA: TGCAGCGTGGAAGGACTAGGTGGAAGGACAGATACGCAGTATTTT
size: once; J: TRBJ2-1; D: TRBD2; V: TRBV28; CDR3: CASNYLAGGDEQFF; DNA: TGTGCCAGTAACTACTTGGCGGGAGGGGATGAGCAGTTCTTC
size: .; J: TRBJ1-4; D: .; V: TRBV28; CDR3: CASTTVGGLFF; DNA: TGTGCCAGCACCACTGTGGGAGGGCTGTTTTTT
size: .; J: TRBJ1-1; D: .; V: TRBV19; CDR3: CASSIGGGHTEAFF; DNA: TGTGCCAGTAGTATCGGTGGGGGCCACACTGAAGCTTTCTTT